The 19 T cell receptor beta chains in this list originate from one sample, sequenced in a study of blood T cell repertoires in COVID-19. The table came from immunoSEQ multiplex PCR; TCRdb's copy has only in-frame clones and leaves some out. The sample holds about 260,000 clones, 88% seen once. The sequencing sample was made of peripheral blood. All receptors derive from a man aged 55 to 70 who had recovered from COVID-19.

The chain couples TRBV7-2 to TRBJ1-1, with 8 bases identical to TRBD1. CDR3 length equals 15 residues. CDR1 and CDR2 (germline): SGHTA, FQGNSA. The ends lost 3 bases at V and 3 bases at J; junction bases unmatched: 6. The DNA for the CDR3 is TGTGCCAGCAGCTTTAGACAGGGGCCAGACACTGAAGCTTTCTTT. It translates to CASSFRQGPDTEAFF.

The rearrangement uses TRBV9 and TRBJ2-1, with TRBD2 matching over 16 bases. The length of the CDR3 is 18 residues. J was trimmed by 7 bases and V by 0 bases; bases with no gene match: 7. CDR1 SGDLS and CDR2 YYNGEE come from the germline V gene. The CDR3, as DNA: TGTGCCAGCAGCGTAGGGTTGGGACTAGCGGGGGGGATAAATGAGCAGTTCTTC. Translating it yields CASSVGLGLAGGINEQFF.

The V gene is TRBV15, the J gene TRBJ2-7; possible D gene TRBD2, 7 bases. Trimming took off 0 bases at V and 5 bases at J, with 14 bases between the two ends. CDR1 and CDR2 from the germline V gene are LNHNV and YYDKDF (reference sequence). This CDR3 comprises 15 residues. In DNA form, the CDR3 reads TGTGCCACCAGCAGAGATCCTGGGGGGGCGGACGAGCAGTACTTC. This translates into CATSRDPGGADEQYF.

The chain uses TRBV18 and TRBJ1-6; 10 bases match TRBD1. CDR1 is KGHSH and CDR2 is LQKENI in the germline V gene. The ends lost 6 bases at V and 10 bases at J; junction bases unmatched: 6. The CDR3 covers 14 residues. In DNA, the CDR3 is TGTGCCAGCTCGCGGGACAGGGGTGAATCACCCCTCCACTTT. Translation gives CASSRDRGESPLHF.

The CDR3: CASSLLAIETQYF. The CDR3 coding sequence is TGTGCCAGCAGCTTACTGGCCATCGAGACCCAGTACTTC. The chain combines TRBV7-2 with TRBJ2-5; D remains unclear. The CDR3 has 13 amino acids. V lost 2 bases to trimming and J lost 5 bases, with 9 bases between them. The germline V gene has CDR1 SGHTA and CDR2 FQGNSA.

The rearrangement joins TRBV2 to TRBJ1-3; 7 nucleotides align to TRBD1. The CDR3 covers 14 residues. Germline V gene data show CDR1 as SNHLY and CDR2 as FYNNEI. V shed 7 bases and J 4 bases; nucleotides not matched to a gene: 7. The CDR3 spells CASTKGTAGNTIYF. The CDR3 DNA follows: TGTGCCAGCACCAAAGGGACAGCCGGAAACACCATATATTTT.

Notes on this clone: Other DNA sequences in this sample translate to the same CDR3. The chain couples TRBV5-1 to TRBJ2-1; possibly TRBD1 for D (5 bases). Germline V gene lookup returns CDR1 SGHRS and CDR2 YFSETQ. This CDR3 region has 13 residues. The V end was cut by 0 bases, the J end by 6 bases, with 7 bases between. The chain's CDR3 is CASSLVQGNEQFF. CDR3 in DNA: TGCGCCAGCAGCTTGGTTCAGGGCAATGAGCAGTTCTTC.

The rearrangement uses TRBV2 and TRBJ2-1, with TRBD1 identical over 12 bases. CDR1 is SNHLY and CDR2 is FYNNEI in the germline V gene. This CDR3 region has 15 residues. Losses at the gene ends were 8 bases for V and 5 bases for J; bases not matched to a gene: 7. Written as DNA, the CDR3 is TGTGCCAGCGGTCTCGGGACAGGGGGCAACAATGAGCAGTTCTTC. Its protein product is CASGLGTGGNNEQFF.

In this sample, this clone turned up a few times. Within the sample, other DNA sequences also encode this same CDR3. V is TRBV5-1 and J is TRBJ1-5; perhaps TRBD1 as D (6 bases). Germline CDR1 and CDR2: SGHRS and YFSETQ. V was clipped by 2 bases and J by 7 bases, with 10 bases between them. The CDR3 extends over 13 amino acids. The CDR3 region has the DNA TGCGCCAGCAGCTTCGAGGGGGACCAGCCCCAGCATTTT. This codes for CASSFEGDQPQHF. Variable domain in full (rest from reference TRBV5-1 and TRBJ1-5): KAGVTQTPRYLIKTRGQQVTLSCSPISGHRSVSWYQQTPGQGLQFLFEYFSETQRNKGNFPGRFSGRQFSNSRSEMNVSTLELGDSALYLCASSFEGDQPQHFGDGTRLSIL.

On this clone itself: A junction boundary mismatches the germline segment, possibly from a read error. The V and J genes are TRBV30 and TRBJ2-1, with TRBD1 matching over 10 bases. The CDR3 length is 8 residues. In germline, CDR1 is GTSNPN, CDR2 SVGIG (reference sequence). The DNA for the CDR3 is TGTGCCGGGACAGGGGATATCTTC. It codes for CAGTGDIF.

J is TRBJ2-1 and V is TRBV11-1; 14 positions agree with TRBD2. V trimming: 3 bases; J trimming: 10 bases; junction bases outside the gene matches: 5. Germline-derived CDR1 and CDR2 are SGHAT and FQDESV (reference sequence). This CDR3 has 15 residues. Here the CDR3 DNA reads TGTGCCAGCAGCTTCGGGACTAGCGGGGGCTGGGAGCAGTTCTTC. It is translated as CASSFGTSGGWEQFF.

This chain links TRBV4-1 with TRBJ2-3, with TRBD2 identical over 10 bases. This CDR3 contains 16 residues. Looked up from germline, CDR1 is MGHRA and CDR2 is YSYEKL. The V and J ends lost 4 bases and 1 base, in that order; junction bases with no gene match: 5. This CDR3 reads CASSPHLAGGTDTQYF. The CDR3 nucleotides read TGCGCCAGCAGCCCCCACCTAGCGGGGGGCACAGATACGCAGTATTTT.

J is TRBJ1-2 and V is TRBV6-5, with TRBD1 as a possible D gene (5 bases). The germline CDR1 and CDR2 sequences are MNHEY and SVGAGI. The V gene lost 6 bases and the J gene lost 2 bases, with 10 bases spanning the gap. The CDR3 length is 13 residues. This CDR3 is CASSLDKNYGYTF. In DNA, the CDR3 is TGTGCCAGCAGCCTGGACAAGAACTATGGCTACACCTTC.

This chain connects TRBV18 to TRBJ2-3; D not resolved. This CDR3 has 12 residues. The germline CDR1 and CDR2 sequences are KGHSH and LQKENI. V lost 3 bases and J 4 bases, leaving 5 bases between the germline ends. In DNA form, the CDR3 reads TGTGCCAGCTCACCTTATTCAGATACGCAGTATTTT. It specifies CASSPYSDTQYF.

The gene calls are TRBV5-6 and TRBJ2-7; perhaps TRBD1 as D (8 bases). The CDR3 runs 16 residues. Trimming pared 3 bases from V and 8 bases from J, leaving 24 bases between. Germline V CDR1 and CDR2: SGHDT, YYEEEE. The CDR3 region is CASSSGRDRIWYQQYF. CDR3 nucleotide sequence: TGTGCCAGCAGCTCTGGGAGGGACAGGATATGGTACCAGCAGTACTTC.

CDR3 nucleotides: TGTGCCAGCAGCGGGGGGGATTCGACTAGCCGCGAGCAGTACTTC. Translation gives CASSGGDSTSREQYF. The chain links TRBV9 to TRBJ2-7, with 7 bases lining up with TRBD2. The CDR3 extends over 15 amino acids. V gave up 3 bases and J gave up 6 bases; unmatched junction bases: 12. CDR1 SGDLS and CDR2 YYNGEE come from the germline V gene.

The chain uses TRBV24-1 and TRBJ2-3, with D possibly TRBD2 on 7 matching bases. The germline V and J ends were trimmed by 1 base and 7 bases, with 14 bases remaining between them. The CDR3 loop spans 15 amino acids. Looked up from germline, CDR1 is KGHDR and CDR2 is SFDVKD. The DNA of the CDR3 is TGTGCCACCAGTGATTTCTCCGGGGGGCAATATACGCAGTATTTT. Translated, it gives CATSDFSGGQYTQYF.

The sample holds one count of this clone. This chain connects TRBV7-2 to TRBJ1-1, with D unclear. V was trimmed by 4 bases and J by 5 bases, leaving 8 bases between them. Germline CDR1 reads SGHTA; CDR2 reads FQGNSA. This CDR3 has 12 amino acids. CDR3 region: CASSSSRTEAFF. The CDR3 bases are TGTGCCAGCAGCTCGAGCCGGACTGAAGCTTTCTTT.

This clone is a singleton in its sample. The genes are TRBV5-1 and TRBJ2-1, with 12 bases aligning to TRBD1. Germline V lookup: CDR1 SGHRS, CDR2 YFSETQ. This CDR3 is built from 16 residues. Trimming cost V 4 bases and J 6 bases; bases outside gene matches: 8. The CDR3 nucleotides read TGCGCCAGCAGCAGCTTGCGGGGACAGGGGGCCAATGAGCAGTTCTTC. This sequence encodes CASSSLRGQGANEQFF.